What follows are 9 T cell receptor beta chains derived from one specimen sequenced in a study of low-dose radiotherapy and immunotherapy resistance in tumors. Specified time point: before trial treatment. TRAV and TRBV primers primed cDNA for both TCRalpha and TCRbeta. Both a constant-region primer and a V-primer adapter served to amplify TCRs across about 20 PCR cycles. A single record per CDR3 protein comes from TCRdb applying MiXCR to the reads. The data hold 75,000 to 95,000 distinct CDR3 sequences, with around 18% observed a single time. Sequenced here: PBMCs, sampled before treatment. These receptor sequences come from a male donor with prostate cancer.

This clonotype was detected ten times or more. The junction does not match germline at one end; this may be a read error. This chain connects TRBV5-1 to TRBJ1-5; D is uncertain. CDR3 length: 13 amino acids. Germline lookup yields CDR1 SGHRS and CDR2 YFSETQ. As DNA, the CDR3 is TGTGCCAGCAGCCCTGATAGCAATCAGCCCCAGCATTTT. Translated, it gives CASSPDSNQPQHF.

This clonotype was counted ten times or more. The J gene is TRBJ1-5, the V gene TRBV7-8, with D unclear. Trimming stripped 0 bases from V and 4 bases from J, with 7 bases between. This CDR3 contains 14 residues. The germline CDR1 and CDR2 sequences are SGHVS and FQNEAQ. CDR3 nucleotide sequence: TGTGCCAGCAGCTTAGCAAGCAGAAATCAGCCCCAGCATTTT. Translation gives CASSLASRNQPQHF. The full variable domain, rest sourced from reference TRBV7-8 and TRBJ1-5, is GAGVSQSPRYKVAKRGQDVALRCDPISGHVSLFWYQQALGQGPEFLTYFQNEAQLDKSGLPSDRFFAERPEGSVSTLKIQRTQQEDSAVYLCASSLASRNQPQHFGDGTRLSIL.

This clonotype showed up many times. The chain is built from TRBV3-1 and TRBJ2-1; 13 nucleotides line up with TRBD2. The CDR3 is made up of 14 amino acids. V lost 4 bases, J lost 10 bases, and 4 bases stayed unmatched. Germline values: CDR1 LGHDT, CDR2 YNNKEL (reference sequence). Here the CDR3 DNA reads TGTGCCAGCAGCCTGGGACTAGCGGGAATAGAGCAGTTCTTC. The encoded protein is CASSLGLAGIEQFF.

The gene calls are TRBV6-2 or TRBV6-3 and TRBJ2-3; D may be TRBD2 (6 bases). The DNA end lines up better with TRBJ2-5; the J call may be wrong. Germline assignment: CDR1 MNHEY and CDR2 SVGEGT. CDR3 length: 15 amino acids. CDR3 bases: TGTGCCAGCAGTTTGGGACTCAAACTTACAGAGACCCAGTACTTC. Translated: CASSLGLKLTETQYF.

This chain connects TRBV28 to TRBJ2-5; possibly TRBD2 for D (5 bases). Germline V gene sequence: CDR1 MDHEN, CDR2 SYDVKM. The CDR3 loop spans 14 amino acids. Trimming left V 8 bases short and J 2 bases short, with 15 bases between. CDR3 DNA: TGTGCCAGCCAGGATCGAGCGGTGCAAGAGACCCAGTACTTC. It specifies CASQDRAVQETQYF.

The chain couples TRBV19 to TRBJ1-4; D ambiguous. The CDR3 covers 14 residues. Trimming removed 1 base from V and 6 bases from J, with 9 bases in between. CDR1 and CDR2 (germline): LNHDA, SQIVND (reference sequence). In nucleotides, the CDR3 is TGTGCCAGTAGTATAGGGGCCTCGGATGAAAAACTGTTTTTT. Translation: CASSIGASDEKLFF.

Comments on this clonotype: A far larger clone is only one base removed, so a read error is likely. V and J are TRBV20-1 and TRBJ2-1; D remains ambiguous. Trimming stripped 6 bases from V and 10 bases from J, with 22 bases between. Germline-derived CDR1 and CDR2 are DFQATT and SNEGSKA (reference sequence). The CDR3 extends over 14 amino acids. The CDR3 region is CSAPGTPSSYEQFF. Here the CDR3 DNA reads TGCAGTGCCCCCGGTACCCCGAGCTCCTACGAGCAGTTCTTC.

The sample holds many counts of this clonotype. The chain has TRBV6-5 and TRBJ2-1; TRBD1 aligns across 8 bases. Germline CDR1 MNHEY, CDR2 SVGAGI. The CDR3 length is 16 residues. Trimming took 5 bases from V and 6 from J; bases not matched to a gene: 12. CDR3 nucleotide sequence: TGTGCCAGCAGTAAAGGGCCGGGACAGGCGATCAATGAGCAGTTCTTC. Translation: CASSKGPGQAINEQFF.

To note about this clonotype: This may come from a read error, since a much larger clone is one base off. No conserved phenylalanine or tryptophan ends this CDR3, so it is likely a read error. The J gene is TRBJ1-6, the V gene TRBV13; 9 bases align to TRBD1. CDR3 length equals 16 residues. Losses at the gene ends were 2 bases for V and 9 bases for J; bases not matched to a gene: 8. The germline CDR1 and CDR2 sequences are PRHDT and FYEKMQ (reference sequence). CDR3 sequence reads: CASSLQPGTGSSPLHS. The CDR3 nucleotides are TGTGCCAGCAGCTTACAACCCGGGACAGGGAGTTCACCCCTCCACTCT.